This is a list of T cell receptor beta chains from one sample in a study of OX40 agonist ivuxolimab in advanced cancers. This table comes from immunoSEQ multiplex PCR, and its TCRdb copy is limited to in-frame clones, with some not included. The sample carries 50,000 to 75,000 clones, just under 85% recorded once. The sequences come from CD4+ or CD8+ T cells sorted from blood, collected in a trial of the OX40 agonist ivuxolimab. These receptor sequences come from an adult with an advanced solid tumor such as melanoma, head and neck, liver or kidney cancer. Each CDR3 is given with its conserved first and last residue. A D gene is named only where the DNA matches it firmly. Clone size, where shown, is once, few, many, or a class for clones that have expanded.

j_call v_call d_call clone_size cdr3_nt cdr3_aa
TRBJ2-1 TRBV28 . . TGTGCCAGCGGGACCGGGACATCGCAGTTCTTC CASGTGTSQFF
TRBJ2-7 TRBV6-6 TRBD1 . TGTGCCAGCAGTTACCCATTGGGACAGGGGTCCTACGAGCAGTACTTC CASSYPLGQGSYEQYF
TRBJ1-1 TRBV4-2 TRBD1 . TGTGCCAGCAGCCCGGGACAGGGGCAAATGAACACTGAAGCTTTCTTT CASSPGQGQMNTEAFF
TRBJ2-6 TRBV27 . . TGTGCCAGCAGTCCGCTATTGCGCTCTGGGGCCAACGTCCTGACTTTC CASSPLLRSGANVLTF
TRBJ2-3 TRBV10-2 . . TGCGCCAGCGGCTTGGGGGTTGTCGCCACAGATACGCAGTATTTT CASGLGVVATDTQYF
TRBJ1-2 TRBV5-6 . few TGTGCCAGCAGCTTGGGAATAACAGGGATTGGAGGCTACACCTTC CASSLGITGIGGYTF
TRBJ2-5 TRBV2 TRBD1 few TGTGCCAGCGGCAGGGGGCCTTCGTACCAAGAGACCCAGTACTTC CASGRGPSYQETQYF
TRBJ1-2 TRBV7-9 . . TGTGCCAGCAGCCCCAGAACAGGGAATGGCTACACCTTC CASSPRTGNGYTF
TRBJ2-1 TRBV19 . few TGTGCCAGTACACAGGGCTCCTACAATGAGCAGTTCTTC CASTQGSYNEQFF
TRBJ1-2 TRBV27 . . TGTGCCAGCAGTTTACGGGCCGCGGACCTTTATAGGGGAGGCTACACCTTC CASSLRAADLYRGGYTF
TRBJ1-1 TRBV19 . . TGTGCCAGTAGTATGACAGGCAACACTGAAGCTTTCTTT CASSMTGNTEAFF
TRBJ1-1 TRBV27 . . TGTGCCAGCACCCGGGACTTCAGGGCGGACACTGAAGCTTTCTTT CASTRDFRADTEAFF
TRBJ2-1 TRBV30 . . TGTGCCTGGAGTGTACCCTTTGTGACCGATGAGCAGTTCTTC CAWSVPFVTDEQFF
TRBJ2-1 TRBV5-1 . once TGCGCCAGCAGCATTTGGACAAGGAACAATGAGCAGTTCTTC CASSIWTRNNEQFF